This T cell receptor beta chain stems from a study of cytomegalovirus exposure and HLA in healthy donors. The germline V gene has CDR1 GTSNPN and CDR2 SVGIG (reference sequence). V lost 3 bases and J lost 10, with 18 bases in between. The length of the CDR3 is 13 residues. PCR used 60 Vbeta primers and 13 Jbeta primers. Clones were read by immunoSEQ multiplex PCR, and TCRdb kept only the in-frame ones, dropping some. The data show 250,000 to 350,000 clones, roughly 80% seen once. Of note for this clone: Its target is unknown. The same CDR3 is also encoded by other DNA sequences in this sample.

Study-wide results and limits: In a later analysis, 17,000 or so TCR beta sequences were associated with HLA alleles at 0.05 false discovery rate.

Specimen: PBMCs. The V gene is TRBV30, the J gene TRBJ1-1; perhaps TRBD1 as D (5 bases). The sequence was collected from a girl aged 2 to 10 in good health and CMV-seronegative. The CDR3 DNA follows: TGTGCCTGGAGCCGGGAGGTGGGGCAGGGAGCTTTCTTT. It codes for CAWSREVGQGAFF.